Presented here are 24 T cell receptor beta chains from one specimen sequenced in a study of cytomegalovirus exposure and HLA in healthy donors. PCR employed 60 Vbeta and 13 Jbeta primers. TCRdb keeps only in-frame clones here, not all; method: immunoSEQ multiplex PCR. In the table there are tens of thousands of clones, roughly four fifths of which are singletons. Material: PBMCs. These receptors all stem from a woman under 30 in good health and CMV-seropositive.

This sequence joins TRBV18 and TRBJ1-1; D unclear. Germline V gene sequence: CDR1 KGHSH, CDR2 LQKENI. Trimming cost V 3 bases and J 1 base, with 9 bases left between them. This CDR3 contains 14 residues. CDR3 protein: CASSPGGENTEAFF. CDR3 coding DNA: TGTGCCAGCTCACCTGGCGGGGAGAACACTGAAGCTTTCTTT.

This chain uses TRBV4-1 with TRBJ1-1; TRBD1 matches 8 bases. J was trimmed by 0 bases and V by 3 bases; bases with no gene match: 9. The CDR3 runs 17 residues. Germline CDR1 is MGHRA and CDR2 is YSYEKL. The CDR3 region has the DNA TGCGCCAGCAGCCATCGCCCAGGGGGCGTTATGAACACTGAAGCTTTCTTT. It yields the protein CASSHRPGGVMNTEAFF.

The V call is TRBV7-9, the J call TRBJ1-1; D uncertain. The CDR3 sequence is 12 residues long. Germline loops: CDR1 SEHNR, CDR2 FQNEAQ (reference sequence). V dropped 8 bases and J dropped 1 base, with 8 bases sitting between them. CDR3 bases: TGTGCCAGCGCGGTGGAGAACACTGAAGCTTTCTTT. Translating gives CASAVENTEAFF.

The genes are TRBV13 and TRBJ2-4; 7 bases are shared with TRBD2. Per the germline V gene, CDR1 is PRHDT and CDR2 is FYEKMQ (reference sequence). V was clipped by 0 bases and J by 0 bases; unmatched bases: 5. CDR3 length equals 17 residues. CDR3 region: CASSLGLGGGAKNIQYF. The CDR3 DNA reads as TGTGCCAGCAGCTTAGGCCTTGGGGGGGGAGCCAAAAACATTCAGTACTTC.

This clone was found once. The chain couples TRBV4-1 to TRBJ2-2, with D possibly being TRBD2 (6 bases). The germline V gene encodes CDR1 MGHRA and CDR2 YSYEKL. Trimming pared 0 bases from V and 7 bases from J, leaving 21 bases between. The CDR3 sequence is 18 residues long. The CDR3 spells CASSQEGGGPSWGGELFF. CDR3 coding DNA: TGCGCCAGCAGCCAAGAGGGGGGAGGTCCTAGTTGGGGCGGGGAGCTGTTTTTT.

The V and J genes are TRBV4-1 and TRBJ2-1; 9 bases line up with TRBD2. Trimming removed 1 base from V and 7 bases from J; junction bases left unmatched: 8. The CDR3 sequence is 16 residues long. Looked up from germline, CDR1 is MGHRA and CDR2 is YSYEKL. The chain's CDR3 is CASSQGPSGRNNEQFF. DNA for the CDR3: TGCGCCAGCAGCCAAGGACCCAGCGGGAGGAATAATGAGCAGTTCTTC.

The gene calls are TRBV10-3 and TRBJ1-2; TRBD1 aligns across 8 bases. The CDR3 loop spans 13 amino acids. The V segment lost 6 bases and the J segment 4 bases; nucleotides outside the gene matches: 4. Germline V gene lookup returns CDR1 ENHRY and CDR2 SYGVKD. The CDR3 protein is CAIRRGQGYGYTF. As DNA, the CDR3 is TGTGCCATCAGAAGAGGACAGGGCTATGGCTACACCTTC.

The chain combines TRBV4-1 with TRBJ1-5; 7 nucleotides line up with TRBD1. The CDR3 length is 16 residues. Trimming removed 3 bases from V and 5 bases from J; junction bases left unmatched: 10. Per the germline V gene, CDR1 is MGHRA and CDR2 is YSYEKL. CDR3 bases: TGCGCCAGCAGCCACCCCGAGACAGGGCCGTATCAGCCCCAGCATTTT. It is translated as CASSHPETGPYQPQHF.

The chain employs TRBV5-1 and TRBJ2-1, with D tentatively TRBD1 (6 bases). This CDR3 spans 15 amino acids. V lost 1 base and J 8 bases, leaving 16 bases between the germline ends. Germline lookup yields CDR1 SGHRS and CDR2 YFSETQ. The CDR3 is CASSLWPGHIDEQFF. Here the CDR3 DNA reads TGCGCCAGCAGCTTGTGGCCGGGACATATAGATGAGCAGTTCTTC.

The chain recombines TRBV6-1 with TRBJ1-2; no reliable D call. V was pared by 2 bases and J by 4 bases, with 8 bases between. The germline V gene encodes CDR1 MNHNS and CDR2 SASEGT. The CDR3 covers 13 residues. The CDR3 DNA follows: TGTGCCAGCAGTGAATGGAGTTTCTATGGCTACACCTTC. Translated: CASSEWSFYGYTF.

In this sample, this clone turned up once. CDR3 region: CASSFVSNTEAFF. In DNA form, the CDR3 reads TGTGCCAGCAGTTTTGTTTCAAACACTGAAGCTTTCTTT. The rearrangement joins TRBV27 to TRBJ1-1; no firm D call. Trimming left V 3 bases short and J 2 bases short, with 7 bases between. The length of the CDR3 is 13 residues. CDR1 is MNHEY, CDR2 SMNVEV, per germline (reference sequence).

The V gene is TRBV11-2, the J gene TRBJ1-5; tentative D call: TRBD1 (6 bases). V lost 5 bases and J 4 bases, leaving 12 bases between the germline ends. The CDR3 contains 14 residues. Germline values: CDR1 SGHAT, CDR2 FQNNGV. CDR3 bases: TGTGCCAGCAGCCTCGGCAGGGGAAATCAGCCCCAGCATTTT. Translation: CASSLGRGNQPQHF.

The chain couples TRBV29-1 to TRBJ2-1; TRBD2 matches 9 bases. The germline V gene encodes CDR1 SQVTM and CDR2 ANQGSEA. The V gene end was trimmed by 5 bases and the J gene end by 3 bases; junction bases not matched to a gene: 11. CDR3 length equals 16 residues. The CDR3 DNA follows: TGCAGCGTTATGCGGGAGGGCGCCCGGGGCTACAATGAGCAGTTCTTC. Protein: CSVMREGARGYNEQFF.

V usage is TRBV7-2 and J usage is TRBJ2-7, with D possibly being TRBD1 (6 bases). V was shortened by 1 base and J by 6 bases, with 13 bases between the two germline ends. This CDR3 comprises 14 residues. Germline values: CDR1 SGHTA, CDR2 FQGNSA. CDR3 sequence reads: CASSLGQVRSEQYF. DNA for the CDR3: TGTGCCAGCAGCTTAGGACAGGTTCGCTCCGAGCAGTACTTC. The full variable domain, in which reference TRBV7-2 and TRBJ2-7 provide the parts outside the CDR3, is GAGVSQSPSNKVTEKGKDVELRCDPISGHTALYWYRQSLGQGLEFLIYFQGNSAPDKSGLPSDRFSAERTGGSVSTLTIQRTQQEDSAVYLCASSLGQVRSEQYFGPGTRLTVT.

This chain uses TRBV4-2 with TRBJ2-7; TRBD2 matches 7 bases. The CDR3 covers 16 residues. Trimming removed 0 bases from V and 0 bases from J; junction bases left unmatched: 5. Germline assignment: CDR1 LGHNA and CDR2 YNFKEQ. Here the CDR3 DNA reads TGTGCCAGCAGCCAAGATCCAGCGGGGTACTCCTACGAGCAGTACTTC. It translates to CASSQDPAGYSYEQYF.

This sequence joins TRBV5-1 and TRBJ2-1; 7 nucleotides agree with TRBD1. Germline V gene lookup returns CDR1 SGHRS and CDR2 YFSETQ. With V trimmed by 4 bases and J by 5 bases, 6 bases remained unmatched. This CDR3 is built from 14 residues. The CDR3 spells CASSMGQNNNEQFF. The DNA of the CDR3 is TGCGCCAGCAGCATGGGACAGAATAACAATGAGCAGTTCTTC.

This chain joins TRBV7-3 and TRBJ1-1; D ambiguous. V gave up 2 bases and J gave up 1 base, with 8 bases separating them. The germline V gene encodes CDR1 SGHTA and CDR2 FQGTGA. The CDR3 spans 14 residues. The CDR3 is CASSLLSGNTEAFF. CDR3 DNA: TGTGCCAGCAGCTTACTGTCGGGGAACACTGAAGCTTTCTTT.

The chain has TRBV4-2 and TRBJ2-1; D call uncertain. The V gene's germline CDR1 is LGHNA and CDR2 YNFKEQ. Trimming removed 6 bases from V and 6 bases from J, with 15 bases in between. The CDR3 is 14 amino acids. CDR3 sequence (DNA): TGTGCCAGCAGGGCCCTGGTGGGCCCCAATGAGCAGTTCTTC. It codes for CASRALVGPNEQFF.

The V and J genes are TRBV13 and TRBJ1-2, with TRBD1 matching 10 bases. V lost 4 bases to trimming and J lost 5 bases; unmatched junction nucleotides: 4. The germline gives CDR1 PRHDT, CDR2 FYEKMQ (reference sequence). The CDR3 extends over 14 amino acids. CDR3 bases: TGTGCCAGCAGCTCGGGACAGGGGTCTTATGGCTACACCTTC. Amino acid sequence: CASSSGQGSYGYTF.

This clone came up once. V gene TRBV10-3 combines with J gene TRBJ1-6; D possibly corresponds to TRBD1 (5 bases). The CDR3 consists of 12 residues. V gave up 7 bases and J gave up 7 bases, with 8 bases separating them. Germline CDR1 is ENHRY and CDR2 is SYGVKD. CDR3 DNA: TGTGCCATCAAAGACAGAAATTCACCCCTCCACTTT. As protein: CAIKDRNSPLHF.

The chain uses TRBV7-3 and TRBJ2-1; TRBD2 is a possible D gene (6 bases). Germline V gene lookup returns CDR1 SGHTA and CDR2 FQGTGA. Trimming pared 0 bases from V and 1 base from J, leaving 10 bases between. There are 16 residues in the CDR3. The CDR3 region is CASSLTGGGSYNEQFF. The CDR3 coding sequence is TGTGCCAGCAGCTTAACGGGTGGAGGGTCCTACAATGAGCAGTTCTTC. Based on the CDR3 plus reference TRBV7-3 and TRBJ2-1, the full variable domain is GAGVSQTPSNKVTEKGKYVELRCDPISGHTALYWYRQSLGQGPEFLIYFQGTGAADDSGLPNDRFFAVRPEGSVSTLKIQRTERGDSAVYLCASSLTGGGSYNEQFFGPGTRLTVL.

V usage is TRBV28 and J usage is TRBJ2-1; TRBD2 might be the D (5 bases). V was clipped by 10 bases and J by 0 bases, with 13 bases between them. Germline lookup yields CDR1 MDHEN and CDR2 SYDVKM. CDR3 length: 14 residues. Here the CDR3 reads CATQAASSYNEQFF. CDR3 coding DNA: TGTGCCACCCAAGCGGCGAGCTCCTACAATGAGCAGTTCTTC.

The rearrangement uses TRBV30 and TRBJ2-5, with TRBD2 matching 7 bases. V lost 4 bases, J lost 4 bases, and 0 bases stayed unmatched. This CDR3 comprises 11 residues. In germline, CDR1 is GTSNPN, CDR2 SVGIG (reference sequence). As DNA, the CDR3 is TGTGCCTGGACTAGCGGAGAGACCCAGTACTTC. The encoded protein is CAWTSGETQYF.

This clone showed up just once. This chain links TRBV10-3 with TRBJ1-6, with TRBD1 matching 8 bases. The CDR3 totals 14 residues. V lost 6 bases, J lost 10 bases, and 8 bases stayed unmatched. Germline CDR1 is ENHRY and CDR2 is SYGVKD. The CDR3 reads CAIRDGQGRSPLHF. The CDR3 DNA reads as TGTGCCATCAGAGACGGACAGGGTCGCTCACCCCTCCACTTT.